Below are 8 T cell receptor beta chains sequenced from a single sample in a study of T cell responses to AZD1222 COVID-19 vaccine. Libraries were prepared by immunoSEQ multiplex PCR; TCRdb keeps only in-frame clonotypes and omits some of them. The table includes some 200,000 clones, 92% detected once. Sample: peripheral blood, taken on day 0 of AZD1222 vaccination. These receptors all come from an adult in good health.

This rearrangement joins TRBV5-1 to TRBJ2-1; D not resolved. The V and J ends lost 0 bases and 5 bases respectively, with 6 bases between them. The CDR3 sequence is 13 residues long. Germline CDR1 is SGHRS and CDR2 is YFSETQ. DNA for the CDR3: TGCGCCAGCAGCTTGGACTCAAACAATGAGCAGTTCTTC. It codes for CASSLDSNNEQFF.

This rearrangement joins TRBV4-2 to TRBJ2-7; TRBD2 aligns across 7 bases. Germline V gene data show CDR1 as LGHNA and CDR2 as YNFKEQ. Trimming at V came to 1 base and at J to 4 bases, leaving 13 bases not matched to a gene. This CDR3 is 17 amino acids long. The chain's CDR3 is CASSQAIDPSGRYEQYF. The CDR3 DNA reads TGTGCCAGCAGCCAAGCAATTGATCCTAGCGGCCGGTACGAGCAGTACTTC.

The chain uses TRBV12-3 or TRBV12-4 and TRBJ1-2; D not resolved. V was shortened by 2 bases and J by 4 bases, with 8 bases between the two germline ends. The length of the CDR3 is 13 residues. The DNA of the CDR3 is TGTGCCAGCAGTTTAAGGGCAGGCTATGGCTACACCTTC. Translating gives CASSLRAGYGYTF.

V is TRBV7-9 and J is TRBJ1-1, with a weak D call TRBD1 (6 bases). Per the germline V gene, CDR1 is SEHNR and CDR2 is FQNEAQ (reference sequence). The germline V and J ends were trimmed by 1 base and 0 bases, with 12 bases remaining between them. This CDR3 region has 16 residues. The CDR3 bases are TGTGCCAGCAGCTTAGATGGGGGGCCGATGAACACTGAAGCTTTCTTT. Translating it yields CASSLDGGPMNTEAFF.

A note on this clone: Within the sample, other DNA sequences also encode this same CDR3. This chain joins TRBV28 and TRBJ1-1; D not resolved. Per germline, CDR1 MDHEN and CDR2 SYDVKM. Trimming stripped 2 bases from V and 5 bases from J, with 6 bases between. The CDR3 length is 12 residues. CDR3 residues: CASSLRGTEAFF. The CDR3 coding sequence is TGTGCCAGCAGTTTAAGAGGAACTGAAGCTTTCTTT.

The V and J genes are TRBV11-2 and TRBJ1-2; 10 bases are a match to TRBD1. In germline, CDR1 is SGHAT, CDR2 FQNNGV. This CDR3 has 15 amino acids. The J segment lost 3 bases and the V segment lost 5 bases, leaving 6 bases of the junction unmatched. Here the CDR3 DNA reads TGTGCCAGCAGCCTCAGTGGGACAGGGGACTATGGCTACACCTTC. This encodes CASSLSGTGDYGYTF.

V is TRBV18 and J is TRBJ1-4; no definite D call. V was trimmed by 8 bases and J by 4 bases, leaving 8 bases between them. In germline, CDR1 is KGHSH, CDR2 LQKENI. The CDR3 totals 12 residues. The CDR3 coding sequence is TGTGCCAGCCGCTCGGGTAATGAAAAACTGTTTTTT. Translation gives CASRSGNEKLFF.

V is TRBV28 and J is TRBJ1-1, with D possibly being TRBD1 (5 bases). Germline-derived CDR1 and CDR2 are MDHEN and SYDVKM. The CDR3 totals 15 residues. V dropped 1 base and J dropped 1 base, with 10 bases sitting between them. The CDR3 loop reads CASSLYSQGNTEAFF. The DNA of the CDR3 is TGTGCCAGCAGTTTATATAGCCAGGGGAACACTGAAGCTTTCTTT.